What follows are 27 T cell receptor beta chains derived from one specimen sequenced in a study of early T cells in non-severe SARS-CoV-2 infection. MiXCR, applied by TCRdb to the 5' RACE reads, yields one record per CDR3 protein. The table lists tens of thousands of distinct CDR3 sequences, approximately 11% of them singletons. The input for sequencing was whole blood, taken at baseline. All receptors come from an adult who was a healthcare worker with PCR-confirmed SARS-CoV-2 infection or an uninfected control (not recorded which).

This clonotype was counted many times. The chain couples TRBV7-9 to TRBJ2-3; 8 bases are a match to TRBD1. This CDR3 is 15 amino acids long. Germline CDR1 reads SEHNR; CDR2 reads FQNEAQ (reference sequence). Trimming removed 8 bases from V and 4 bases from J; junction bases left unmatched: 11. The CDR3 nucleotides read TGTGCCAGCGCGCCGGGAACAGGGGGTTCAGATACGCAGTATTTT. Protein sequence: CASAPGTGGSDTQYF.

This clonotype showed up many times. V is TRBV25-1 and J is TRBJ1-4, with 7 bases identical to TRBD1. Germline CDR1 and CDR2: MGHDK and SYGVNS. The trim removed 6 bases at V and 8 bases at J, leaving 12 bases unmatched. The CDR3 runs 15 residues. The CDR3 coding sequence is TGTGCCAGCAGCCTCCCGAGGGGGCGCGCCGAAAAACTGTTTTTT. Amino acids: CASSLPRGRAEKLFF.

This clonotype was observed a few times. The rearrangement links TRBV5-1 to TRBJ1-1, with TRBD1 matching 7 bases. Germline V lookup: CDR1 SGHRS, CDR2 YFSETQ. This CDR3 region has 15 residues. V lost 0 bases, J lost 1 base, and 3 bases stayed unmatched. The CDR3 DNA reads TGCGCCAGCAGCTTGGGGGGACAGTCGAACACTGAAGCTTTCTTT. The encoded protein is CASSLGGQSNTEAFF.

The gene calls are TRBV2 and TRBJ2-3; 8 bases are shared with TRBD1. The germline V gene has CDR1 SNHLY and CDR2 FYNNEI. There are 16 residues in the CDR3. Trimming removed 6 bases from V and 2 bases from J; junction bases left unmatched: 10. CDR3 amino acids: CASRGLDRALTDTQYF. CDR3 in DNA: TGTGCCAGCAGGGGTTTGGACAGGGCCCTCACAGATACGCAGTATTTT. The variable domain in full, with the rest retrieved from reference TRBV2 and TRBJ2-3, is EPEVTQTPSHQVTQMGQEVILRCVPISNHLYFYWYRQILGQKVEFLVSFYNNEISEKSEIFDDQFSVERPDGSNFTLKIRSTKLEDSAMYFCASRGLDRALTDTQYFGPGTRLTVL.

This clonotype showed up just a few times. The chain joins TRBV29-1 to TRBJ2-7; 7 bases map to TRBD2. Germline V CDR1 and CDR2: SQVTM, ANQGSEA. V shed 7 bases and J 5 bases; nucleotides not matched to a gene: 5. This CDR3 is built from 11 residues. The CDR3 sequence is CSGERGNEQYF. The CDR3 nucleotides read TGCAGCGGGGAGCGGGGAAACGAGCAGTACTTC.

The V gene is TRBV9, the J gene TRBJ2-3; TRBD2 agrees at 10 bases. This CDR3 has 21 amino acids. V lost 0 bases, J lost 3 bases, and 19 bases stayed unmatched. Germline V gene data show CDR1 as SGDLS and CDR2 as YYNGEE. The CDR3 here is CASSVEGGLAGAAEGTDTQYF. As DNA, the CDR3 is TGTGCCAGCAGCGTAGAGGGTGGGCTAGCGGGGGCCGCCGAGGGTACAGATACGCAGTATTTT.

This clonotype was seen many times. CDR3 sequence: CASSQTGISNEKLFF. CDR3 sequence (DNA): TGTGCCAGCAGCCAAACAGGGATAAGTAATGAAAAACTGTTTTTT. V usage is TRBV5-4 and J usage is TRBJ1-4; possibly TRBD1 for D (6 bases). The CDR3 runs 15 residues. The V gene's germline CDR1 is SGHNT and CDR2 YYREEE (reference sequence). Trimming removed 4 bases from V and 4 bases from J, with 14 bases in between.

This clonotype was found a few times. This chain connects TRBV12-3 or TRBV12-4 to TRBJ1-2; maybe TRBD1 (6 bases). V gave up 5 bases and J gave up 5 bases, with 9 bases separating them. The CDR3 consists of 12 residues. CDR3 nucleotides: TGTGCCAGCAGTACCCAGGGGTATGGCTACACCTTC. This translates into CASSTQGYGYTF.

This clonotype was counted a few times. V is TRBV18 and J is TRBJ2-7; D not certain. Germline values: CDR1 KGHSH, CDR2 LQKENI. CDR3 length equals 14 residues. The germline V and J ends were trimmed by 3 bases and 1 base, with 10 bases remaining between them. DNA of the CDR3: TGTGCCAGCTCACCTGGTGATTGGTCCTACGAGCAGTACTTC. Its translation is CASSPGDWSYEQYF.

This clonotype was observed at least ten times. The CDR3 is CSVLPSVAEAFF. As DNA, the CDR3 is TGCAGCGTTCTACCGTCGGTCGCTGAAGCTTTCTTT. The chain carries TRBV29-1 and TRBJ1-1; D is unresolved. This CDR3 contains 12 residues. CDR1 and CDR2 from the germline V gene are SQVTM and ANQGSEA. V gave up 5 bases and J gave up 6 bases, with 13 bases separating them.

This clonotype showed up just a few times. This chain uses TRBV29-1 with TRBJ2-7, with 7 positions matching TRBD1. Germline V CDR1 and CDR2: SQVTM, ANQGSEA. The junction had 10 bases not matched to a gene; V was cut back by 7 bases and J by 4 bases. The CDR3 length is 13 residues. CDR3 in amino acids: CSAATGTSYEQYF. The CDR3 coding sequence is TGCAGCGCCGCGACAGGGACGTCGTACGAGCAGTACTTC.

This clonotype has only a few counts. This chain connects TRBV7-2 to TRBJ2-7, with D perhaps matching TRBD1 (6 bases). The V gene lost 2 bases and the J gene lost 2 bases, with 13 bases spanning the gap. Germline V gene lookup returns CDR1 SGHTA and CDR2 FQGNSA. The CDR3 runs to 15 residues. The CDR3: CASSLSRGSTYEQYF. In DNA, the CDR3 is TGTGCCAGCAGCTTATCGAGGGGGAGTACCTACGAGCAGTACTTC.

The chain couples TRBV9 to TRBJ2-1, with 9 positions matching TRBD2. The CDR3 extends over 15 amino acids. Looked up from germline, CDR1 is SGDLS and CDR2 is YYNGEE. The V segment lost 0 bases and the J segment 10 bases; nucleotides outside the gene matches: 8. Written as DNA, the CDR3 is TGTGCCAGCAGCGTAGCTGTGCGGGGGGGCGAGGAGCAGTTCTTC. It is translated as CASSVAVRGGEEQFF.

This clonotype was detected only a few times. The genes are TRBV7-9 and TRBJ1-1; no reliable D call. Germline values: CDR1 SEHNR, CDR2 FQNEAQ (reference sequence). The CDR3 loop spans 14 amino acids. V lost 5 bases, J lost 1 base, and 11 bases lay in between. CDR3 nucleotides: TGTGCCAGCAGCAGAGTAAGGGAGAACACTGAAGCTTTCTTT. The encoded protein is CASSRVRENTEAFF.

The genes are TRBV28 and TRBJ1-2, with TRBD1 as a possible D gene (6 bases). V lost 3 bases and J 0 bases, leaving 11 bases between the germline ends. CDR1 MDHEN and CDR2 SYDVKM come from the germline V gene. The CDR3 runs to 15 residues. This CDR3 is CASSLVKGANYGYTF. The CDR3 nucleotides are TGTGCCAGCAGTTTGGTGAAGGGGGCTAACTATGGCTACACCTTC.

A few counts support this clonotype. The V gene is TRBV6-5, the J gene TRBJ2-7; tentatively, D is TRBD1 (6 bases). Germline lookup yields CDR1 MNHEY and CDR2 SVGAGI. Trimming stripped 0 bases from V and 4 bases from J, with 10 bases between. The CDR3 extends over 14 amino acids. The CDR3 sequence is CASSYSNRDYEQYF. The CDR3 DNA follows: TGTGCCAGCAGTTACTCGAACAGGGATTACGAGCAGTACTTC.

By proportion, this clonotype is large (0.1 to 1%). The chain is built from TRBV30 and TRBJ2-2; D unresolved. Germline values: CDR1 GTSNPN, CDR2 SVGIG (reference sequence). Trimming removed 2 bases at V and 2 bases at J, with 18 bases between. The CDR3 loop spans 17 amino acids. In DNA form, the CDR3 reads TGTGCCTGGAGTCTACCGGAGTTCCGAACCAACACCGGGGAGCTGTTTTTT. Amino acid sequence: CAWSLPEFRTNTGELFF. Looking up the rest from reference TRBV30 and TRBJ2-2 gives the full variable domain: SQTIHQWPATLVQPVGSPLSLECTVEGTSNPNLYWYRQAAGRGLQLLFYSVGIGQISSEVPQNLSASRPQDRQFILSSKKLLLSDSGFYLCAWSLPEFRTNTGELFFGEGSRLTVL.

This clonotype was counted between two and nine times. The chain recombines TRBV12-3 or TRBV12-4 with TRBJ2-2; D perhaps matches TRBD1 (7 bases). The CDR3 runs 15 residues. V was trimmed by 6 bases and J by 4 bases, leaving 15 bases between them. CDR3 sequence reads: CASRVAGGFTGELFF. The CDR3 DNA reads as TGTGCCAGCAGGGTGGCAGGGGGGTTCACCGGGGAGCTGTTTTTT.

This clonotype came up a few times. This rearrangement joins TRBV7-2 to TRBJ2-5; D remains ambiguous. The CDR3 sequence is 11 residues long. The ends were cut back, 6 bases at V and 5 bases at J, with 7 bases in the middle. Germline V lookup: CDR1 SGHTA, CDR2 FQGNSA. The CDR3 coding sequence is TGTGCCAGCAGGGAAGGGGAGACCCAGTACTTC. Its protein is CASREGETQYF.

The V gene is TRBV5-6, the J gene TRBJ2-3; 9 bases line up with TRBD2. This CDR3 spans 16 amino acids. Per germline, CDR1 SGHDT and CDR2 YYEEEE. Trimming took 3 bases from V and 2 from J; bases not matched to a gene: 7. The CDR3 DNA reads TGTGCCAGCAGCTCCCTCCTAGCGGGGTACACAGATACGCAGTATTTT. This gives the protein CASSSLLAGYTDTQYF.

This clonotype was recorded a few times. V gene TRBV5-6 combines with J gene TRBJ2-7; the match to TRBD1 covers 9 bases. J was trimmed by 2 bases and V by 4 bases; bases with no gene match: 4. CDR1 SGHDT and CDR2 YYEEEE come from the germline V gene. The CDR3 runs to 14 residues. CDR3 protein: CASSTGTGPYEQYF. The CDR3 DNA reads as TGTGCCAGCAGCACCGGGACAGGGCCCTACGAGCAGTACTTC.

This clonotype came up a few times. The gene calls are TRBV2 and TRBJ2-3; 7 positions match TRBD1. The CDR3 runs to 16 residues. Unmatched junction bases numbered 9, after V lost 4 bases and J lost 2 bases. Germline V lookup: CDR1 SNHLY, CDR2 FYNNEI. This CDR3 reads CASSANPGQYTDTQYF. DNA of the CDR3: TGTGCCAGCAGTGCAAACCCGGGACAGTACACAGATACGCAGTATTTT.

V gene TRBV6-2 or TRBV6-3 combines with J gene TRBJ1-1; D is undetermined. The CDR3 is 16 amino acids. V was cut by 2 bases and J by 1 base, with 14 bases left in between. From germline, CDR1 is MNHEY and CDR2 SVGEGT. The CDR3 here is CASSYAPPLKNTEAFF. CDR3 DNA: TGTGCCAGCAGTTACGCCCCCCCGTTGAAGAACACTGAAGCTTTCTTT.

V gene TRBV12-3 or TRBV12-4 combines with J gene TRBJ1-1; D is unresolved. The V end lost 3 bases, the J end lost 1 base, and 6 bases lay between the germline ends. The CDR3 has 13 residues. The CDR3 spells CASSFKQNTEAFF. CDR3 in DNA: TGTGCCAGCAGTTTCAAGCAGAACACTGAAGCTTTCTTT.

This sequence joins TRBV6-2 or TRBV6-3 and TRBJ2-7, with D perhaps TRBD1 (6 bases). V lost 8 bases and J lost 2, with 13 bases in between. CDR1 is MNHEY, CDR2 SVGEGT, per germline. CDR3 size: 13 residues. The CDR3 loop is CASSQEGAYEQYF. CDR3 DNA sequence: TGTGCCAGCTCGCAAGAGGGGGCCTACGAGCAGTACTTC.

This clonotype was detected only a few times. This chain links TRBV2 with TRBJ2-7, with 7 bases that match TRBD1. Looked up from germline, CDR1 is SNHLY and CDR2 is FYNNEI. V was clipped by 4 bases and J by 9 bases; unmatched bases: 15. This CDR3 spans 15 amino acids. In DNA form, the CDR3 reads TGTGCCAGCAGTGGGACGGGACAGTTCTTGTTTGGGCAGTACTTC. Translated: CASSGTGQFLFGQYF.

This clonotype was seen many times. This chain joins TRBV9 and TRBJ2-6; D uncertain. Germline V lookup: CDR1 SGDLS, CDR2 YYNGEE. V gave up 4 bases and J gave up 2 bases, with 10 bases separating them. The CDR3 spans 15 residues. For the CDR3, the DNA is TGTGCCAGCAGCTCACACTCCACTGGGGCCAACGTCCTGACTTTC. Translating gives CASSSHSTGANVLTF.